Included here is one T cell receptor (beta chain) sequence, with context. The CDR3 spans 16 residues. Trimming cost V 0 bases and J 7 bases; bases outside gene matches: 6. The germline gives CDR1 MDHEN, CDR2 SYDVKM. Each and every patient relapsed after autologous stem cell transplantation, and patients got differing brentuximab vedotin exposure. The data are from a study of PD-1 blockade in classical Hodgkin lymphoma. Data came from immunoSEQ multiplex PCR; TCRdb stores just in-frame clones and leaves some out. The repertoire includes 20,000 to 25,000 clones, over 65% of them detected once, and roughly 7.3% sits in the top ten.

This sequence was found in a human donor with classical Hodgkin lymphoma. The sequencing used peripheral blood mononuclear cells (PBMCs), collected before the second cycle of nivolumab. The chain uses TRBV28 and TRBJ1-4; TRBD1 aligns across 9 bases. In DNA, the CDR3 is TGTGCCAGCAGTTTATGGGAAGGGACAGGGTTTGAAAAACTGTTTTTT. This translates into CASSLWEGTGFEKLFF.